This TCR beta chain comes out of a study of fetal regulatory T cell absence and autoimmunity (dated by TCRdb to about 2017). Study-wide context: The IPEX patients showed exocrine pancreas autoimmunity in the absence of clinical diabetes.

Genomic DNA, about 1.8-3.2 ug, was extracted from umbilical cord blood or frozen pancreas using the DNeasy Blood and Tissue Kit. The CDR3 starts with the cysteine, ends with the phenylalanine, and has 11 residues. The sequence is cut down to CDR3 DNA, 33 bases in frame from base 1. Based on the germline V gene, the CDR1 and CDR2 sequences are MNHEY and SVGAGI. V was cut back by 2 bases and J by 2 bases, leaving a gap of 1 base between them. Turning to this clone: Its antigen remains unidentified. Base qualities were left out, and no much larger clone turns up one base away.

Here is what the overall study found, with its caveats: The oligoclonal enrichment was interpreted as support for antigen-driven autoimmunity in the pancreas before birth in IPEX syndrome. Cord blood and pancreas had broadly similar TRB gene family usage, resembling published neonatal and adult repertoires. The TCR compartment showed significant oligoclonal enrichment in pancreas versus cord blood, with some top clones over 95-fold enriched.

Amplification and barcoding of TCRbeta CDR3 regions were carried out by two-step multiplex PCR on the immunoSEQ human TCRbeta survey platform. Libraries were sequenced on Illumina instruments, and IgH from the same samples was sequenced in parallel. In the source study's methods: Raw reads were filtered against IMGT V, D, J definitions and were binned using a nearest-neighbor algorithm so that PCR and sequencing errors were removed. A clone was defined as an identical nucleotide sequence, and differential abundance between tissues was tested with a Fisher exact test for each clone using a pFDR threshold of p<0.01. Clones with frequencies too low for statistical inference were excluded by a minimum inclusion filter of 10 in either sample. Pairwise clonal comparisons used the immunoSEQ Analyzer, and gene family usage was assessed with IMGT tools. Imported from immuneACCESS, the table was reduced by TCRdb to in-frame sequences with V and J called. These copies leave out some clones; in studies compared against another copy, an unresolved V gene accounts for under half, and the cause of the remainder is not known. The V and J calls and the clone size are those of that table, but D and trimming were determined from the DNA. This sample gives about 46,000 clones in total; around 85% of them show up just once. The ten biggest clones cover 0.41% of the sample.

The sample consisted of cord blood. The receptor's source is a newborn boy with IPEX syndrome. This chain is built from TRBV6-5 and TRBJ2-7, with no reliable assignment of the D segment. For the CDR3, the sequence is CASSYTYEQYF. The DNA is as follows: TGTGCCAGCAGTTACACCTACGAGCAGTACTTC.